Sequencing of this T cell receptor (beta chain) was carried out in a study of blood T cell repertoires in COVID-19. The method was immunoSEQ multiplex PCR; TCRdb's version includes in-frame clones alone and lacks a portion of them. The table includes more than 200,000 clones, 86% detected once. V lost 5 bases, J lost 2 bases, and 8 bases stayed unmatched. This CDR3 has 16 residues. Germline V gene sequence: CDR1 SGHTA, CDR2 FQGNSA. The clonotype comes from a young man with active or convalescent COVID-19. Input material: peripheral blood. This chain uses TRBV7-2 with TRBJ1-2; TRBD1 agrees at 10 bases. Here the CDR3 DNA reads TGTGCCAGCAGCCCGTGGACAGGGGGGGGAAACTATGGCTACACCTTC. It translates to CASSPWTGGGNYGYTF.